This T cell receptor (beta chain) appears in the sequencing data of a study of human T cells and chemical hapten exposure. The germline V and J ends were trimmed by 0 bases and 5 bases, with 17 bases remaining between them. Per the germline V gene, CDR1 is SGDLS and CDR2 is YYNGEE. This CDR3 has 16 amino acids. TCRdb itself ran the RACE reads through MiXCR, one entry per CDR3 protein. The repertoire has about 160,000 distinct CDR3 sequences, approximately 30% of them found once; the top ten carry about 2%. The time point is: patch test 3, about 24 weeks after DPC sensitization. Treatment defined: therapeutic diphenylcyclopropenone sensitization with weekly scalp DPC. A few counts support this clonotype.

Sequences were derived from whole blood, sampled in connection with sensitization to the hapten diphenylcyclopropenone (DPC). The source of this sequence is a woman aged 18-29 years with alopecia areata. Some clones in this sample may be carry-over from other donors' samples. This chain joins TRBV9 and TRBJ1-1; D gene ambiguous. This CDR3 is CASSVERDGRWTEAFF. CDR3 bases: TGTGCCAGCAGCGTAGAAAGGGATGGTAGGTGGACTGAAGCTTTCTTT.